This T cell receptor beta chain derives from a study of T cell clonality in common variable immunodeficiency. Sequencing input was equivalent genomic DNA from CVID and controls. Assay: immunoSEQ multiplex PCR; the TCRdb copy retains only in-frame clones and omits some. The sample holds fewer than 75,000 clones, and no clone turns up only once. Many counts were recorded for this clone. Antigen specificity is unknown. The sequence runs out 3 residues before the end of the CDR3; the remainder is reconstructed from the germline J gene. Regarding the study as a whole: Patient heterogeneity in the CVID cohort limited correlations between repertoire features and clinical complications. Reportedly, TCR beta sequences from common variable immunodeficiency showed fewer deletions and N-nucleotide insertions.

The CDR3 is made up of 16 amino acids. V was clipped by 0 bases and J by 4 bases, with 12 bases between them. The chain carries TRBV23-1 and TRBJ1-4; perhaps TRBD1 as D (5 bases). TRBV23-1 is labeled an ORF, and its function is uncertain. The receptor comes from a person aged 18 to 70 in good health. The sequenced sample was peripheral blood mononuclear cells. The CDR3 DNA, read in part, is TGCGCCAGCAGTCAATCGGGGCAGCTCTATAATGAAAAA. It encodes CASSQSGQLYNEK. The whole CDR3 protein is CASSQSGQLYNEKLFF.